A single sample is the source of the 13 T cell receptor beta chains below, sequenced in a study of spatial heterogeneity in lung cancer. As for time point: sample taken at primary tumor resection. TCRdb reprocessed the 5' RACE reads via MiXCR and lists one record per CDR3 protein. The data hold 2,500 to 3,500 distinct CDR3 sequences, with over 3.5% observed a single time. Sequences were derived from normal lung tissue next to the tumor, sampled at surgery. Receptors originate from a male donor with early-stage non-small cell lung cancer.

This clonotype counts as medium-sized. This CDR3 is CASSLWTGSTDTQYF. Written as DNA, the CDR3 is TGTGCCAGCAGCTTGTGGACAGGCAGCACAGATACGCAGTATTTT. The V and J genes are TRBV5-4 and TRBJ2-3, with 7 bases matching TRBD1. V lost 1 base to trimming and J lost 0 bases; unmatched junction nucleotides: 2. From germline, CDR1 is SGHNT and CDR2 YYREEE (reference sequence). This CDR3 is 15 amino acids long.

This clonotype rates as medium-sized. The CDR3 here is CASSLNPGGDTEAFF. CDR3 nucleotide sequence: TGCGCCAGCAGCTTGAATCCCGGGGGGGACACTGAAGCTTTCTTT. The rearrangement links TRBV5-1 to TRBJ1-1, with D maybe TRBD1 (5 bases). Trimming stripped 1 base from V and 3 bases from J, with 13 bases between. This CDR3 has 15 amino acids. Looked up from germline, CDR1 is SGHRS and CDR2 is YFSETQ.

The sample holds many counts of this clonotype. J is TRBJ2-1 and V is TRBV6-1; D possibly corresponds to TRBD1 (6 bases). This CDR3 comprises 13 residues. Trimming took off 5 bases at V and 9 bases at J, with 14 bases between the two ends. Germline CDR1 reads MNHNS; CDR2 reads SASEGT. CDR3 residues: CASSRTVQSEQFF. CDR3 coding DNA: TGTGCCAGCAGTCGGACAGTCCAATCTGAGCAGTTCTTC.

This clonotype was counted at least ten times. The V call is TRBV11-2, the J call TRBJ2-5, with D perhaps matching TRBD1 or TRBD2 (5 bases each). CDR1 and CDR2 from the germline V gene are SGHAT and FQNNGV. The CDR3 consists of 13 residues. V was pared by 4 bases and J by 2 bases, with 8 bases between. The CDR3 DNA reads TGTGCCAGCAGCTCGGGACCACAAGAGACCCAGTACTTC. The encoded protein is CASSSGPQETQYF.

By its share, this clonotype is medium-sized. This chain connects TRBV7-9 to TRBJ2-2; 8 bases line up with TRBD1. Looked up from germline, CDR1 is SEHNR and CDR2 is FQNEAQ (reference sequence). The CDR3 loop spans 15 amino acids. V was pared by 7 bases and J by 0 bases, with 4 bases of the junction left unmatched. As DNA, the CDR3 is TGTGCCAGCACCCAGACAGGGGCGAACACCGGGGAGCTGTTTTTT. It encodes CASTQTGANTGELFF.

In its sample, this clonotype is large. The CDR3 sequence: CSASSPTRGVYNEQFF. The CDR3 nucleotides read TGCAGTGCTAGCTCACCGACTAGAGGGGTCTACAATGAGCAGTTCTTC. V usage is TRBV20-1 and J usage is TRBJ2-1, with D possibly being TRBD2 (6 bases). Trimming took off 3 bases at V and 3 bases at J, with 18 bases between the two ends. CDR3 length: 16 amino acids. Looked up from germline, CDR1 is DFQATT and CDR2 is SNEGSKA (reference sequence).

By sample share, this clonotype is medium-sized. The V call is TRBV5-1, the J call TRBJ2-7, with 9 bases identical to TRBD1. The junction had 8 bases not matched to a gene; V was cut back by 2 bases and J by 5 bases. The CDR3 runs to 15 residues. Germline V gene sequence: CDR1 SGHRS, CDR2 YFSETQ. The CDR3 sequence: CASSFEPGTGNEQYF. The CDR3, as DNA: TGCGCCAGCAGCTTCGAACCCGGGACAGGGAACGAGCAGTACTTC.

This clonotype is large in the sample. The rearrangement links TRBV10-2 to TRBJ2-7; D might be TRBD1 (6 bases). The CDR3 is 14 residues long. The V end lost 6 bases, the J end lost 3 bases, and 15 bases lay between the germline ends. From germline, CDR1 is WSHSY and CDR2 SAAADI. CDR3 region: CASRDPGAHYEQYF. The CDR3 nucleotides are TGCGCCAGCAGGGATCCAGGGGCCCACTACGAGCAGTACTTC.

This clonotype is large. V gene TRBV29-1 combines with J gene TRBJ2-7, with D perhaps matching TRBD2 (6 bases). Germline V gene sequence: CDR1 SQVTM, CDR2 ANQGSEA. The CDR3 extends over 12 amino acids. Trimming shortened V by 7 bases and J by 3 bases, and 13 bases separated the two germline ends. The CDR3 protein is CSAAIGSYEQYF. The CDR3 nucleotides read TGCAGCGCCGCTATCGGGAGCTACGAGCAGTACTTC.

This clonotype was found many times. V is TRBV28 and J is TRBJ1-1; D ambiguous. The germline V gene has CDR1 MDHEN and CDR2 SYDVKM. The ends were cut back, 2 bases at V and 4 bases at J, with 8 bases in the middle. CDR3 length: 13 residues. The CDR3 coding sequence is TGTGCCAGCAGTTTACCGCGGGGCACTGAAGCTTTCTTT. The encoded protein is CASSLPRGTEAFF.

Sample share makes this clonotype medium-sized. The chain links TRBV15 to TRBJ1-4, with D possibly being TRBD1 (5 bases). The CDR3 has 17 amino acids. Germline V CDR1 and CDR2: LNHNV, YYDKDF (reference sequence). The V gene lost 5 bases and the J gene lost 0 bases, with 16 bases spanning the gap. CDR3 nucleotides: TGTGCCACCAGCGGACCCGGGACGGTGGCAACTAATGAAAAACTGTTTTTT. Its protein product is CATSGPGTVATNEKLFF.

A few counts support this clonotype. J is TRBJ2-5 and V is TRBV5-1; 7 bases are shared with TRBD1. Trimming at V came to 0 bases and at J to 5 bases, leaving 4 bases not matched to a gene. This CDR3 region has 14 residues. CDR1 is SGHRS and CDR2 is YFSETQ in the germline V gene. This CDR3 is CASSLATGVETQYF. For the CDR3, the DNA is TGCGCCAGCAGCTTGGCAACAGGGGTCGAGACCCAGTACTTC.

In its sample, this clonotype ranks as medium-sized. The chain recombines TRBV6-5 with TRBJ1-1; D call uncertain. CDR3 length equals 11 residues. Germline-derived CDR1 and CDR2 are MNHEY and SVGAGI. V dropped 7 bases and J dropped 5 bases, with 8 bases sitting between them. CDR3 amino acids: CASNIWTEAFF. The CDR3 region has the DNA TGTGCCAGCAACATCTGGACTGAAGCTTTCTTT.